The text below deals with one T cell receptor beta chain. The antigen is undetermined. The data were taken from a study of OX40 agonist ivuxolimab in advanced cancers. Study-level information: At doses from 0.01 to 10 mg/kg, patients were given intravenous ivuxolimab every 2 weeks. Study outcomes and limitations: Some nonresponders likewise displayed low normalized T-cell clonal expansion. The authors did not determine the antigen specificity of the expanded peripheral T cells.

The repertoire was sequenced with immunoSEQ multiplex PCR; TCRdb's copy has only in-frame clones and lacks some. This sample carries roughly 50,000 clones, about 87% of them seen once, and the ten largest clones take around 10%. Sequences were derived from CD4+ or CD8+ T cells sorted from blood, sampled in a trial of the OX40 agonist ivuxolimab. This TCR came from an adult with an advanced solid tumor such as melanoma, head and neck, liver or kidney cancer.

CDR3 residues: CASSLAANEKLFF. The CDR3, as DNA: TGTGCCAGCAGCTTAGCGGCCAATGAAAAACTGTTTTTT. J is TRBJ1-4 and V is TRBV11-2, with D uncertain. The ends were cut back, 1 base at V and 5 bases at J, with 5 bases in the middle. CDR1 and CDR2 (germline): SGHAT, FQNNGV. The CDR3 extends over 13 amino acids.